What follows are 19 T cell receptor beta chains derived from one specimen sequenced in a study of blood T cell repertoires in COVID-19. TCRdb's copy holds only in-frame clones and misses some; the assay was immunoSEQ multiplex PCR. The table includes approximately 250,000 clones, over 75% detected once. The sample was peripheral blood. The receptors derive from a human donor in a cohort sampled during active COVID-19.

The chain uses TRBV4-3 and TRBJ2-7, with 8 bases identical to TRBD1. Trimming removed 0 bases from V and 3 bases from J; junction bases left unmatched: 4. This CDR3 is built from 15 residues. Germline-derived CDR1 and CDR2 are LGHNA and YSLEER. In DNA, the CDR3 is TGCGCCAGCAGCCAAGAACGGGACAGGCTCTACGAGCAGTACTTC. Translation gives CASSQERDRLYEQYF.

This chain uses TRBV3-1 (or the pseudogene TRBV3-2) with TRBJ2-5; weak D call: TRBD1 (5 bases). Germline lookup yields CDR1 LGHDT and CDR2 YNNKEL (reference sequence). The CDR3 totals 13 residues. V was clipped by 2 bases and J by 3 bases, with 7 bases between them. The CDR3 is CASSQNRKETQYF. CDR3 nucleotides: TGTGCCAGCAGCCAAAACAGGAAAGAGACCCAGTACTTC.

The V gene is TRBV25-1, the J gene TRBJ2-1; D remains unclear. CDR3 size: 14 residues. V dropped 6 bases and J dropped 0 bases, with 9 bases sitting between them. Germline CDR1 reads MGHDK; CDR2 reads SYGVNS. The CDR3 is CASSLPGSYNEQFF. In nucleotides, the CDR3 is TGTGCCAGCAGCCTTCCAGGCTCCTACAATGAGCAGTTCTTC.

The chain uses TRBV5-4 and TRBJ2-7; 10 nucleotides align to TRBD1. Germline CDR1 is SGHNT and CDR2 is YYREEE (reference sequence). V shed 4 bases, J shed 3 bases, and the junction held 4 bases outside the gene matches. The CDR3 covers 14 residues. Written as DNA, the CDR3 is TGTGCCAGCAGCAGAGACAGGGGGCGCTACGAGCAGTACTTC. Translation: CASSRDRGRYEQYF.

This clone was picked up one time. V is TRBV6-5 and J is TRBJ1-1; D ambiguous. CDR1 and CDR2 (germline): MNHEY, SVGAGI. V was clipped by 8 bases and J by 4 bases, with 17 bases between them. The CDR3 is 14 amino acids. CDR3 sequence reads: CASAERVTGTEAFF. The DNA of the CDR3 is TGTGCCAGCGCCGAGAGAGTTACGGGCACTGAAGCTTTCTTT.

The genes are TRBV7-6 and TRBJ2-5; D remains unclear. This CDR3 region has 11 residues. Trimming cost V 6 bases and J 6 bases, with 8 bases left between them. CDR1 and CDR2 from the germline V gene are SGHVS and FNYEAQ. The CDR3 nucleotides read TGTGCCAGCAGTTTACTACAGACCCAGTACTTC. Protein: CASSLLQTQYF.

The V and J genes are TRBV7-9 and TRBJ2-1, with 8 bases lining up with TRBD2. J lost 10 bases, V lost 0 bases, and 8 bases had no gene match. Germline CDR1 SEHNR, CDR2 FQNEAQ (reference sequence). There are 15 residues in the CDR3. The CDR3 coding sequence is TGTGCCAGCAGCTTAGCGGACGGGAGGGCCAAGGAGCAGTTCTTC. The encoded protein is CASSLADGRAKEQFF.

This chain connects TRBV7-2 to TRBJ1-3; D not resolved. The CDR3 is 15 residues long. The V gene lost 0 bases and the J gene lost 3 bases, with 9 bases spanning the gap. Germline values: CDR1 SGHTA, CDR2 FQGNSA. CDR3: CASSLALRRGNTIYF. CDR3 nucleotides: TGTGCCAGCAGCTTAGCCCTGCGGCGTGGAAACACCATATATTTT.

The rearrangement links TRBV29-1 to TRBJ1-1, with TRBD1 as a possible D gene (6 bases). Per the germline V gene, CDR1 is SQVTM and CDR2 is ANQGSEA. The V gene lost 6 bases and the J gene lost 5 bases, with 13 bases spanning the gap. CDR3 size: 12 residues. The chain's CDR3 is CSVESGVTEAFF. The CDR3 coding sequence is TGCAGCGTGGAGTCAGGGGTTACTGAAGCTTTCTTT.

The chain combines TRBV28 with TRBJ2-3; a possible D gene is TRBD1 (6 bases). Germline CDR1 MDHEN, CDR2 SYDVKM. The CDR3 consists of 15 residues. V was cut by 4 bases and J by 5 bases, with 16 bases left in between. The DNA of the CDR3 is TGTGCCAGCAGTTCCCCAGGGGAAGGAGGAGATACGCAGTATTTT. It specifies CASSSPGEGGDTQYF. The whole variable domain, filled in from reference TRBV28 and TRBJ2-3, reads DVKVTQSSRYLVKRTGEKVFLECVQDMDHENMFWYRQDPGLGLRLIYFSYDVKMKEKGDIPEGYSVSREKKERFSLILESASTNQTSMYLCASSSPGEGGDTQYFGPGTRLTVL.

The V gene is TRBV19, the J gene TRBJ1-1, with D possibly TRBD1 on 6 matching bases. V was shortened by 9 bases and J by 0 bases, with 8 bases between the two germline ends. CDR3 length: 12 residues. The germline V gene encodes CDR1 LNHDA and CDR2 SQIVND (reference sequence). Here the CDR3 reads CASGQLNTEAFF. DNA of the CDR3: TGTGCCAGCGGACAGCTGAACACTGAAGCTTTCTTT.

This clone was seen just once. The J gene is TRBJ2-7, the V gene TRBV5-4, with a weak D call TRBD2 (6 bases). CDR3 length: 15 amino acids. V was clipped by 4 bases and J by 5 bases, with 19 bases between them. Germline V gene sequence: CDR1 SGHNT, CDR2 YYREEE (reference sequence). The CDR3 region is CASSGGFGVIDEQYF. The CDR3 DNA sequence: TGTGCCAGCAGCGGGGGGTTTGGGGTTATCGACGAGCAGTACTTC.

Regarding this clone: Other DNA sequences from this sample encode an identical CDR3 as well. The chain links TRBV18 to TRBJ2-7, with 11 bases lining up with TRBD1. This CDR3 has 14 amino acids. V was clipped by 3 bases and J by 3 bases; unmatched bases: 1. CDR1 is KGHSH and CDR2 is LQKENI in the germline V gene. CDR3 amino acids: CASSPGTGGYEQYF. The CDR3 bases are TGTGCCAGCTCACCGGGGACAGGGGGCTACGAGCAGTACTTC.

V is TRBV9 and J is TRBJ1-1; 9 bases are a match to TRBD1. The V gene end was trimmed by 4 bases and the J gene end by 3 bases; junction bases not matched to a gene: 7. Germline V gene data show CDR1 as SGDLS and CDR2 as YYNGEE. The CDR3 runs to 15 residues. CDR3 sequence: CASSPYRGRDTEAFF. As DNA, the CDR3 is TGTGCCAGCAGCCCCTACAGGGGGCGGGACACTGAAGCTTTCTTT.

This sequence joins TRBV27 and TRBJ2-6, with 9 bases lining up with TRBD2. With 3 bases clipped from V and 0 bases from J, the junction kept 21 bases outside the gene matches. The germline V gene encodes CDR1 MNHEY and CDR2 SMNVEV (reference sequence). This CDR3 contains 23 residues. The CDR3 region has the DNA TGTGCCAGCAGTTTGTTGCACAGGGGAGGTGTAGCTAGCGGGACCTCTGGGGCCAACGTCCTGACTTTC. The encoded protein is CASSLLHRGGVASGTSGANVLTF.

The chain joins TRBV9 to TRBJ2-1; D may be TRBD2 (6 bases). CDR1 and CDR2 from the germline V gene are SGDLS and YYNGEE. Trimming removed 0 bases from V and 2 bases from J, with 12 bases in between. CDR3 length: 16 residues. In DNA form, the CDR3 reads TGTGCCAGCAGCGTAGAGATCGGGAGTGCCTACAATGAGCAGTTCTTC. It translates to CASSVEIGSAYNEQFF. Drawing the rest from reference TRBV9 and TRBJ2-1, the complete variable domain is DSGVTQTPKHLITATGQRVTLRCSPRSGDLSVYWYQQSLDQGLQFLIQYYNGEERAKGNILERFSAQQFPDLHSELNLSSLELGDSALYFCASSVEIGSAYNEQFFGPGTRLTVL.

This chain uses TRBV3-1 (or the pseudogene TRBV3-2) with TRBJ1-5; weak D call: TRBD1 (5 bases). V shed 4 bases and J shed 2 bases, with 18 bases lying between them. The CDR3 covers 17 residues. Germline V gene lookup returns CDR1 LGHDT and CDR2 YNNKEL (reference sequence). The chain's CDR3 is CASSPYPHGTGNQPQHF. The CDR3 DNA reads TGTGCCAGCAGCCCGTACCCACACGGGACTGGCAATCAGCCCCAGCATTTT.

The rearrangement joins TRBV4-1 to TRBJ2-7; D is possibly TRBD2 (7 bases). This CDR3 contains 16 residues. With 4 bases removed from V and 6 bases from J, the gap between germline ends came to 22 bases. Germline V lookup: CDR1 MGHRA, CDR2 YSYEKL. The CDR3, as DNA: TGCGCCAGCAGCCCGAGGGGGGAGGGCCCCCAGCCCGAGCAGTACTTC. Its translation: CASSPRGEGPQPEQYF.

This clone was seen a few times. The J gene is TRBJ1-6, the V gene TRBV11-2; 7 bases match TRBD1. CDR3 length equals 15 residues. CDR1 SGHAT and CDR2 FQNNGV come from the germline V gene. J was trimmed by 1 base and V by 5 bases; bases with no gene match: 2. DNA of the CDR3: TGTGCCAGCAGCAAGACAGGGTCCTATAATTCACCCCTCCACTTT. Protein: CASSKTGSYNSPLHF.